The entry below gives a single T cell receptor beta chain sequence along with its context. Assay: immunoSEQ multiplex PCR; the TCRdb copy retains only in-frame clones and omits some. Found here are about 73,000 clones, approximately 90% of them singletons; the top ten hold 0.4% to 0.65%. The data were taken from a study of OX40 agonist ivuxolimab in advanced cancers. Study in general: Patients received ivuxolimab, an intravenous treatment, every 2 weeks at 0.01 to 10 mg/kg.

Per germline, CDR1 MNHEY and CDR2 SMNVEV (reference sequence). This CDR3 spans 14 amino acids. The germline V and J ends were trimmed by 2 bases and 5 bases, with 12 bases remaining between them. Sequencing was performed on CD4+ or CD8+ T cells sorted from blood, taken in a trial of the OX40 agonist ivuxolimab. This TCR came from an adult with an advanced solid tumor such as melanoma, head and neck, liver or kidney cancer. The rearrangement uses TRBV27 and TRBJ2-5; a possible D gene is TRBD2 (6 bases). CDR3 in amino acids: CASSLGGAYETQYF. Here the CDR3 DNA reads TGTGCCAGCAGTTTAGGAGGGGCATACGAGACCCAGTACTTC.